The clone carrying this T cell receptor beta chain has more than one count but fewer than ten. This record belongs to a study of blood T cell repertoires in COVID-19. Sequencing used immunoSEQ multiplex PCR; TCRdb keeps in-frame clones, though not all of them. The sample lists about 100,000 clones; 55% to 75% were seen once. CDR1 and CDR2 from the germline V gene are SNHLY and FYNNEI. V shed 6 bases, J shed 3 bases, and the junction held 8 bases outside the gene matches. The CDR3 extends over 15 amino acids. The V call is TRBV2, the J call TRBJ2-7; 10 bases are a match to TRBD1. The receptor comes from a woman in her thirties or forties with acute or convalescent COVID-19. What was sequenced was peripheral blood. The CDR3: CASRVTGTGDYEQYF. As DNA, the CDR3 is TGTGCCAGCAGAGTGACCGGGACAGGGGACTACGAGCAGTACTTC.